One sample yielded the 18 T cell receptor beta chains listed below, sequenced in a study of radiotherapy plus CTLA-4 blockade in lung cancer. Sequenced by immunoSEQ multiplex PCR; TCRdb stores in-frame clones only, minus some. The repertoire includes 80,000 or so clones, about four fifths of them detected once, and 22% sits in the top ten. Material: peripheral blood, obtained from a patient treated with radiotherapy plus ipilimumab. The source is a human donor with non-small cell lung cancer whose response to radiotherapy plus ipilimumab could not be evaluated. Some clones in this sample may be carry-over from other donors' samples.

The J gene is TRBJ1-4, the V gene TRBV19, with a possible D match to TRBD1 (5 bases). CDR3 length equals 11 residues. CDR1 and CDR2 (germline): LNHDA, SQIVND (reference sequence). Trimming took off 7 bases at V and 8 bases at J, with 8 bases between the two ends. CDR3 region: CASMNREKLFF. The CDR3 DNA reads TGTGCCAGTATGAACAGGGAAAAACTGTTTTTT.

The CDR3, as DNA: TGTGCCAGCAGCTTACGACAGGGGCAGAACACTGAAGCTTTCTTT. Its translation: CASSLRQGQNTEAFF. The chain couples TRBV5-8 to TRBJ1-1; TRBD1 matches at 8 bases. V was clipped by 2 bases and J by 1 base; unmatched bases: 4. CDR1 SGHTS and CDR2 YDEGEE come from the germline V gene. This CDR3 spans 15 amino acids.

V and J are TRBV5-1 and TRBJ1-5, with 8 bases fitting TRBD1. This CDR3 spans 15 amino acids. J gave up 5 bases and V 3 bases, and 7 bases lay outside the gene matches. The germline V gene encodes CDR1 SGHRS and CDR2 YFSETQ. The CDR3 here is CASSSSTGAYQPQHF. DNA for the CDR3: TGCGCCAGCAGCTCCTCGACAGGGGCGTATCAGCCCCAGCATTTT.

This clone was seen a few times. The chain links TRBV19 to TRBJ2-7; 11 bases match TRBD2. Germline lookup yields CDR1 LNHDA and CDR2 SQIVND (reference sequence). Unmatched junction bases numbered 16, after V lost 5 bases and J lost 4 bases. This CDR3 comprises 18 residues. CDR3 region: CASSASNRHLAGGYEQYF. CDR3 nucleotides: TGTGCCAGTAGTGCCTCCAACCGTCATCTAGCGGGGGGATACGAGCAGTACTTC.

The rearrangement uses TRBV9 and TRBJ2-5; TRBD2 matches at 9 bases. The trim removed 0 bases at V and 5 bases at J, leaving 11 bases unmatched. The CDR3 has 17 residues. Germline V CDR1 and CDR2: SGDLS, YYNGEE. The CDR3 protein is CASSVGSLAGGQETQYF. CDR3 in DNA: TGTGCCAGCAGCGTAGGGTCCTTGGCGGGGGGGCAGGAGACCCAGTACTTC.

The V and J genes are TRBV6-5 and TRBJ2-7; 7 positions match TRBD1. CDR1 is MNHEY, CDR2 SVGAGI, per germline. J gave up 7 bases and V 5 bases, and 11 bases lay outside the gene matches. CDR3 length equals 14 residues. The CDR3 sequence is CASSEGQPRMEQYF. The CDR3 nucleotides are TGTGCCAGCAGTGAGGGACAGCCAAGGATGGAGCAGTACTTC.

V is TRBV5-6 and J is TRBJ2-2, with a tentative D call TRBD1 (5 bases). The germline CDR1 and CDR2 sequences are SGHDT and YYEEEE. V was trimmed by 4 bases and J by 5 bases, leaving 15 bases between them. This CDR3 is built from 15 residues. The CDR3 spells CASSPGHPRTGELFF. In nucleotides, the CDR3 is TGTGCCAGCAGCCCAGGACACCCTCGGACCGGGGAGCTGTTTTTT.

The table lists this clone with a count of one. The V gene is TRBV25-1, the J gene TRBJ1-2; 9 positions agree with TRBD1. The CDR3 length is 14 residues. The germline CDR1 and CDR2 sequences are MGHDK and SYGVNS. Losses at the gene ends were 6 bases for V and 3 bases for J; bases not matched to a gene: 5. Here the CDR3 reads CASRRTGEDYGYTF. The CDR3 DNA is TGTGCCAGCAGACGGACAGGGGAGGACTATGGCTACACCTTC.

A single count supports this clone. CDR3 loop: CASLSTSGGTPYEQYF. The CDR3 DNA reads TGTGCCAGTCTTTCCACTAGCGGGGGGACTCCCTACGAGCAGTACTTC. The V call is TRBV28, the J call TRBJ2-7; 12 positions agree with TRBD2. V shed 9 bases and J 2 bases; nucleotides not matched to a gene: 11. CDR3 length: 16 residues. The V gene's germline CDR1 is MDHEN and CDR2 SYDVKM.

V and J are TRBV5-4 and TRBJ1-6; the match to TRBD1 covers 8 bases. The CDR3 loop spans 14 amino acids. The junction had 4 bases not matched to a gene; V was cut back by 4 bases and J by 7 bases. Germline lookup yields CDR1 SGHNT and CDR2 YYREEE (reference sequence). Here the CDR3 DNA reads TGTGCCAGCAGCCAGCAGGGGGCGAATTCACCCCTCCACTTT. As protein: CASSQQGANSPLHF.

The V and J genes are TRBV6-6 and TRBJ2-7; TRBD1 is a possible D gene (6 bases). This CDR3 is 11 amino acids long. The germline V gene has CDR1 MNHNY and CDR2 SVGAGI (reference sequence). V lost 10 bases to trimming and J lost 2 bases, with 9 bases between them. The DNA for the CDR3 is TGTGCCACCAGGGGAGCCTACGAGCAGTACTTC. Translation: CATRGAYEQYF.

The chain is built from TRBV11-2 and TRBJ2-1, with a tentative D call TRBD1 (6 bases). Germline loops: CDR1 SGHAT, CDR2 FQNNGV. CDR3 length: 14 amino acids. V lost 3 bases and J lost 5, with 11 bases in between. The CDR3, as DNA: TGTGCCAGCAGCTTCACAGGGTTCAACAATGAGCAGTTCTTC. Translated: CASSFTGFNNEQFF. The full variable domain, completed using reference TRBV11-2 and TRBJ2-1, is EAGVAQSPRYKIIEKRQSVAFWCNPISGHATLYWYQQILGQGPKLLIQFQNNGVVDDSQLPKDRFSAERLKGVDSTLKIQPAKLEDSAVYLCASSFTGFNNEQFFGPGTRLTVL.

The rearrangement joins TRBV6-5 to TRBJ1-1; D perhaps matches TRBD1 (5 bases). The CDR3 runs to 12 residues. Trimming cost V 5 bases and J 8 bases, with 12 bases left between them. Per germline, CDR1 MNHEY and CDR2 SVGAGI. This chain's CDR3 is CASSERGVEAFF. CDR3 sequence (DNA): TGTGCCAGCAGTGAAAGGGGTGTCGAAGCTTTCTTT.

The sample holds a few counts of this clone. The V call is TRBV11-2, the J call TRBJ2-3; 15 bases line up with TRBD2. With V trimmed by 5 bases and J by 6 bases, 3 bases remained unmatched. The CDR3 totals 15 residues. Germline lookup yields CDR1 SGHAT and CDR2 FQNNGV. The CDR3 nucleotides read TGTGCCAGCAGCGGACTAGCGGGGGGGCCTGATACGCAGTATTTT. This translates into CASSGLAGGPDTQYF.

In this sample, this clone turned up once. The rearrangement links TRBV4-1 to TRBJ1-2; tentative D call: TRBD1 (5 bases). Germline lookup yields CDR1 MGHRA and CDR2 YSYEKL. V was cut by 0 bases and J by 1 base, with 6 bases left in between. This CDR3 comprises 14 residues. Here the CDR3 reads CASSQDRVNYGYTF. Here the CDR3 DNA reads TGCGCCAGCAGCCAAGACAGGGTTAACTATGGCTACACCTTC.

This sequence joins TRBV5-4 and TRBJ2-5; 11 nucleotides agree with TRBD1. Germline loops: CDR1 SGHNT, CDR2 YYREEE (reference sequence). This CDR3 has 15 residues. V lost 3 bases, J lost 2 bases, and 3 bases stayed unmatched. The CDR3 sequence: CASSSGTGGQETQYF. The CDR3 DNA is TGTGCCAGCAGCTCCGGGACAGGGGGACAAGAGACCCAGTACTTC. Combining the CDR3 with reference TRBV5-4 and TRBJ2-5 gives the whole variable domain ETGVTQSPTHLIKTRGQQVTLRCSSQSGHNTVSWYQQALGQGPQFIFQYYREEENGRGNFPPRFSGLQFPNYSSELNVNALELDDSALYLCASSSGTGGQETQYFGPGTRLLVL.

CDR3 protein: CASSATLDSSITSEQYF. The CDR3 DNA reads as TGCGCCAGCAGTGCCACCCTCGACAGTTCGATTACGAGCGAGCAGTACTTC. The chain carries TRBV10-1 and TRBJ2-7, with D tentatively TRBD1 (5 bases). Trimming stripped 4 bases from V and 6 bases from J, with 25 bases between. The CDR3 has 17 residues. Looked up from germline, CDR1 is WNHNN and CDR2 is SYGVQD (reference sequence).

This chain links TRBV5-1 with TRBJ1-1; TRBD1 might be the D (6 bases). The V gene lost 5 bases and the J gene lost 0 bases, with 14 bases spanning the gap. This CDR3 has 15 amino acids. Germline V gene sequence: CDR1 SGHRS, CDR2 YFSETQ. This CDR3 reads CASSTTGTMNTEAFF. For the CDR3, the DNA is TGCGCCAGCAGTACCACCGGGACAATGAACACTGAAGCTTTCTTT.